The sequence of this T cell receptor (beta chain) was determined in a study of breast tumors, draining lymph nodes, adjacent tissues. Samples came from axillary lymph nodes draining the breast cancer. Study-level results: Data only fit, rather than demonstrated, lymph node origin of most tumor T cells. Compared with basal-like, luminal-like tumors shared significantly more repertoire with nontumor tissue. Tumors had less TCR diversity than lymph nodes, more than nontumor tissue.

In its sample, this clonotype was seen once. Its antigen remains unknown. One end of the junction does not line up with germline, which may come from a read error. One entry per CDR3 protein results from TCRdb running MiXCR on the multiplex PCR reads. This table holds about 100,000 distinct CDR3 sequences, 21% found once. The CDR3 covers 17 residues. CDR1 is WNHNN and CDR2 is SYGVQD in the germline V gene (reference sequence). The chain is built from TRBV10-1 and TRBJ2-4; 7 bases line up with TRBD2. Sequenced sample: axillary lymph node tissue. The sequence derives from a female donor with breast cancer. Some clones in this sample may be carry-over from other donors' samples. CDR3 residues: CASSEFGRTLAKNVQYF. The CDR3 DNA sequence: TGCGCCAGCAGTGAGTTCGGGAGGACCTTAGCCAAAAACGTTCAGTACTTC.